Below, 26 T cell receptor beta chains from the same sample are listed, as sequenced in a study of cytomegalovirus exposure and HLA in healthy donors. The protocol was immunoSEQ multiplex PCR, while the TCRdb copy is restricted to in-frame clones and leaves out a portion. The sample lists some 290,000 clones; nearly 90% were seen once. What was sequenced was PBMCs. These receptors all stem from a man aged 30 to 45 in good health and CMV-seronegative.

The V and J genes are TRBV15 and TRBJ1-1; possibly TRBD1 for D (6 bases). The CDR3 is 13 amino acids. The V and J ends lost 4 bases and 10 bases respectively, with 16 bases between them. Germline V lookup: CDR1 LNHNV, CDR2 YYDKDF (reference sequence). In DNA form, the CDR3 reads TGTGCCACCAGCACCACAGGGAGGGAGGTAGCTTTCTTT. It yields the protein CATSTTGREVAFF. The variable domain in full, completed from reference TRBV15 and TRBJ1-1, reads DAMVIQNPRYQVTQFGKPVTLSCSQTLNHNVMYWYQQKSSQAPKLLFHYYDKDFNNEADTPDNFQSRRPNTSFCFLDIRSPGLGDTAMYLCATSTTGREVAFFGQGTRLTVV.

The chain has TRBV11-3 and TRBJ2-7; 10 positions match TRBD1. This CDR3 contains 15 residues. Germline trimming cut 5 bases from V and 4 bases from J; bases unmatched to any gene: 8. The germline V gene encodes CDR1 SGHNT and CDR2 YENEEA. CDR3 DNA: TGTGCCAGCAGCCCCAGGACAGGGGGTACGTACGAGCAGTACTTC. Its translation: CASSPRTGGTYEQYF.

This CDR3 is CASSLDSKYSYEQYF. CDR3 coding DNA: TGTGCCAGCAGCTTAGACAGCAAATACTCCTACGAGCAGTACTTC. The J gene is TRBJ2-7, the V gene TRBV5-8, with a possible D match to TRBD1 (5 bases). The CDR3 has 15 residues. Germline V CDR1 and CDR2: SGHTS, YDEGEE. V lost 2 bases to trimming and J lost 0 bases, with 12 bases between them.

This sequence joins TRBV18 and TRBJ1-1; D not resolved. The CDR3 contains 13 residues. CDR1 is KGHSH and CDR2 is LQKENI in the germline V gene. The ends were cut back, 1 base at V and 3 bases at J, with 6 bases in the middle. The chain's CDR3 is CASSPRPDTEAFF. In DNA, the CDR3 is TGTGCCAGCTCACCACGCCCGGACACTGAAGCTTTCTTT.

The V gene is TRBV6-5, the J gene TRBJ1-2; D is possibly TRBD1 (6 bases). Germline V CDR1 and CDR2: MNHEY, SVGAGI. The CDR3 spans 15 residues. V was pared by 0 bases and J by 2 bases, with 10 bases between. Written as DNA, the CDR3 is TGTGCCAGCAGTTACTCCATCCAGGGGAACTATGGCTACACCTTC. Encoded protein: CASSYSIQGNYGYTF.

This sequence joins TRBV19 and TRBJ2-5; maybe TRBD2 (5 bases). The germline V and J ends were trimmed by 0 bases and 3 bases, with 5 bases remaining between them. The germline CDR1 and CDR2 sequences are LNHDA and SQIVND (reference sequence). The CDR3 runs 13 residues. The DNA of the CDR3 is TGTGCCAGTAGTATAGACGGGGAAGAGACCCAGTACTTC. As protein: CASSIDGEETQYF.

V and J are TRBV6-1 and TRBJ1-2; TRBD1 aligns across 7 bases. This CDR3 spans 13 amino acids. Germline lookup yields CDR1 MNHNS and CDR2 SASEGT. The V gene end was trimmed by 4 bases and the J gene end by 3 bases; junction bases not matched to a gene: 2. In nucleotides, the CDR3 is TGTGCCAGCAGTGGTACAGGGGACTATGGCTACACCTTC. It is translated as CASSGTGDYGYTF.

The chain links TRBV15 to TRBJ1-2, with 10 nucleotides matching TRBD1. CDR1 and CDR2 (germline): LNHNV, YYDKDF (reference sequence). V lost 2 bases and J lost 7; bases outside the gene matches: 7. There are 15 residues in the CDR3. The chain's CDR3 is CATSRPGTGELGYTF. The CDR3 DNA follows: TGTGCCACCAGCAGACCGGGGACAGGGGAACTTGGCTACACCTTC.

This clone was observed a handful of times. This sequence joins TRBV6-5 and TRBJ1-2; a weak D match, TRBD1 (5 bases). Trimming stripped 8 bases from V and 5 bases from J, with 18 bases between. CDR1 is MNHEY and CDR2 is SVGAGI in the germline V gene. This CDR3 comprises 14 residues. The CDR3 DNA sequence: TGTGCCAGCCGGAAACGAGGGGAGGGATATGGCTACACCTTC. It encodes CASRKRGEGYGYTF.

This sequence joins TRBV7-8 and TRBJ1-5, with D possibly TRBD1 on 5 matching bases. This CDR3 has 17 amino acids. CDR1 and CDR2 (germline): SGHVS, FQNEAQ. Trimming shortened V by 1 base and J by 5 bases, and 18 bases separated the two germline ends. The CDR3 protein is CASSLVVIRQGDQPQHF. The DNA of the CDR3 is TGTGCCAGCAGCTTAGTCGTTATCCGCCAGGGCGATCAGCCCCAGCATTTT.

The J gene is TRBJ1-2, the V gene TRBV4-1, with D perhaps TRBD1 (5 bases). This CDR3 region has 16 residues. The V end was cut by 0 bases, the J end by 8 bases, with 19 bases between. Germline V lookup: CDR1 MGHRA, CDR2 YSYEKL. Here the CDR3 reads CASSQDLGAPGGGYTF. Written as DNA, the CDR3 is TGCGCCAGCAGCCAAGACCTTGGGGCCCCTGGCGGCGGCTACACCTTC.

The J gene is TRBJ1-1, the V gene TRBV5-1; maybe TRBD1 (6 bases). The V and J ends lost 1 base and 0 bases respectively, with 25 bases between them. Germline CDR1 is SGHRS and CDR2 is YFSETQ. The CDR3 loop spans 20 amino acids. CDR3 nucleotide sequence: TGCGCCAGCAGCTTGTGGCAGGGGCTAGAAAGCCTACAGATGAACACTGAAGCTTTCTTT. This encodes CASSLWQGLESLQMNTEAFF.

CDR3 protein: CASRLQGTYEQYF. In DNA form, the CDR3 reads TGTGCCAGCAGATTGCAGGGGACCTACGAGCAGTACTTC. This sequence joins TRBV6-5 and TRBJ2-7; D perhaps matches TRBD1 (6 bases). This CDR3 is built from 13 residues. Germline-derived CDR1 and CDR2 are MNHEY and SVGAGI. V lost 6 bases and J lost 2, with 11 bases in between.

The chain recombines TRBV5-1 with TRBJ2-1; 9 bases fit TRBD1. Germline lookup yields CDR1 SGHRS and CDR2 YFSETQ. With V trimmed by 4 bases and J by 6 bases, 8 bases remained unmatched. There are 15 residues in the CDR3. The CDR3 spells CASSRTGGGGNEQFF. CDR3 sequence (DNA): TGCGCCAGCAGCCGTACAGGGGGCGGTGGCAATGAGCAGTTCTTC.

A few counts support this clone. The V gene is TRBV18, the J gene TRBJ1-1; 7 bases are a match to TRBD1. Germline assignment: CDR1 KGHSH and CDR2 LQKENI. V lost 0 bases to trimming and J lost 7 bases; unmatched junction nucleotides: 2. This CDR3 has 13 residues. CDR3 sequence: CASSPPNRGEAFF. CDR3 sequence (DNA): TGTGCCAGCTCACCACCAAACAGGGGTGAAGCTTTCTTT.

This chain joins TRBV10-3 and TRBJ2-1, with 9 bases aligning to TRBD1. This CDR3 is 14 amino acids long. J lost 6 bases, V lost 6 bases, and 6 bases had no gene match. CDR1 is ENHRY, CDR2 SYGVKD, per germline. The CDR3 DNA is TGTGCCATCAGAGGGACAGGGCTTCTCAATGAGCAGTTCTTC. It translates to CAIRGTGLLNEQFF.

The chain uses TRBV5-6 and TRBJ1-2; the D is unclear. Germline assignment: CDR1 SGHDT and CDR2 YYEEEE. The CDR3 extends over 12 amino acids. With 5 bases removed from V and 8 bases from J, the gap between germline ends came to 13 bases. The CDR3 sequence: CASSSIRGGYTF. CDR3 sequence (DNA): TGTGCCAGCAGTTCAATAAGAGGCGGCTACACCTTC. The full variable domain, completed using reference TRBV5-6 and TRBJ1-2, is DAGVTQSPTHLIKTRGQQVTLRCSPKSGHDTVSWYQQALGQGPQFIFQYYEEEERQRGNFPDRFSGHQFPNYSSELNVNALLLGDSALYLCASSSIRGGYTFGSGTRLTVV.

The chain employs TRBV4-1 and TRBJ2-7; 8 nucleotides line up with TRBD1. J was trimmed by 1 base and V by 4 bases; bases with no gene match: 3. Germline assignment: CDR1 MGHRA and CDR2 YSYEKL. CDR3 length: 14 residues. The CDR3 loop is CASSPRTGSYEQYF. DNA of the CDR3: TGCGCCAGCAGCCCTCGGACAGGGTCCTACGAGCAGTACTTC.

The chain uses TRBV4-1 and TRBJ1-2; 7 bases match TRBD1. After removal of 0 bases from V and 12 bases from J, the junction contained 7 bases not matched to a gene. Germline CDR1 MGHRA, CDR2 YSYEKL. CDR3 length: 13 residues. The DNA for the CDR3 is TGCGCCAGCAGCCAAGAGGGACAGAGGGTCCACACCTTC. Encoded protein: CASSQEGQRVHTF.

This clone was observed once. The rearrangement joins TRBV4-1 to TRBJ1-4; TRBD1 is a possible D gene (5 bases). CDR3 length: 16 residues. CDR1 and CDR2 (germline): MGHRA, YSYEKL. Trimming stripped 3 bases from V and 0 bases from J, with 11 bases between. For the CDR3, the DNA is TGCGCCAGCAGCCAGGCGACGACAGCAACTAATGAAAAACTGTTTTTT. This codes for CASSQATTATNEKLFF.

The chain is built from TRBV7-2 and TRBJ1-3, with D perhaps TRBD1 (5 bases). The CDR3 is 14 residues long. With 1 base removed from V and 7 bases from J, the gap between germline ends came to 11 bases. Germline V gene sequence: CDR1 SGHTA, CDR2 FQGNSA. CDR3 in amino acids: CASSLGAGQNTIYF. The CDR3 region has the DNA TGTGCCAGCAGCTTAGGTGCAGGGCAGAACACCATATATTTT.

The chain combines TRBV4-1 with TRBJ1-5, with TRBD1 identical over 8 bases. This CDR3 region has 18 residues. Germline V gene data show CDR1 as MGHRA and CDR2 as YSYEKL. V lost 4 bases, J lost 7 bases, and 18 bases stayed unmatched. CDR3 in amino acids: CASSPRGQVGRGGQPQHF. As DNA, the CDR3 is TGCGCCAGCAGCCCGAGGGGACAGGTTGGTCGGGGAGGACAGCCCCAGCATTTT.

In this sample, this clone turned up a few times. The DNA of the CDR3 is TGCGCCAGCAGCCAAAGTAGGCGGGGGCTGAACGAGCAGTACTTC. It codes for CASSQSRRGLNEQYF. The genes are TRBV4-3 and TRBJ2-7; possible D gene TRBD2, 7 bases. V lost 2 bases and J lost 5, with 16 bases in between. Germline CDR1 is LGHNA and CDR2 is YSLEER. There are 15 residues in the CDR3.

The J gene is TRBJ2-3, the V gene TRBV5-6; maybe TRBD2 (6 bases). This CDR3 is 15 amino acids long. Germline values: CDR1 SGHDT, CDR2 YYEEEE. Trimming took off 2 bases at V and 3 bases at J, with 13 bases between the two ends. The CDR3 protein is CASSFLPGLTDTQYF. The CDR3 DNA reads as TGTGCCAGCAGCTTTCTGCCGGGACTGACAGATACGCAGTATTTT.

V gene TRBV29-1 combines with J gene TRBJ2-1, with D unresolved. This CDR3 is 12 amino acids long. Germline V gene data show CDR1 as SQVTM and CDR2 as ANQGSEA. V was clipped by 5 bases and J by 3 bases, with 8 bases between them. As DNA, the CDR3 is TGCAGCGTTATTGCCAGCTACAATGAGCAGTTCTTC. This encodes CSVIASYNEQFF.

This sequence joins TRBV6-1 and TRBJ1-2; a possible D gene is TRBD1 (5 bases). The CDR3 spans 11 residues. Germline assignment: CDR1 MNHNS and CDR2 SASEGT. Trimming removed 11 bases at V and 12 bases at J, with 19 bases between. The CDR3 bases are TGTGCCGCGGGGACGGTGCCCCTTGACACCTTC. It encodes CAAGTVPLDTF.